This T cell receptor (beta chain) was retrieved from a study of OX40 agonist ivuxolimab in advanced cancers. In the study overall: Of mixed ages from about 23 to 79 and averaging roughly 66 years, the group was almost 85% male.

The CDR3 runs to 15 residues. The V gene's germline CDR1 is LNHDA and CDR2 SQIVND (reference sequence). The V gene lost 6 bases and the J gene lost 3 bases, with 15 bases spanning the gap. The protocol was immunoSEQ multiplex PCR, while the TCRdb copy is restricted to in-frame clones and leaves out a portion. The table has more than 60,000 clones, about four fifths seen once. This clone appeared many times. This receptor was identified in an adult with an advanced solid tumor such as melanoma, head and neck, liver or kidney cancer. Sequencing used CD4+ or CD8+ T cells sorted from blood, obtained in a trial of the OX40 agonist ivuxolimab. V and J are TRBV19 and TRBJ1-5; no firm D call. CDR3 in amino acids: CASSQHGENNQPQHF. CDR3 sequence (DNA): TGTGCCAGTAGCCAGCACGGGGAAAACAATCAGCCCCAGCATTTT.